This T cell receptor beta chain appears in the sequencing data of a study of cytomegalovirus exposure and HLA in healthy donors. Study-level information: Among the 300 to 500 donors who were genotyped, about 84% fell in the genetic ancestry cluster that is associated with self-reported Caucasian donors. Study-wide results and limits: V- and J-gene trimming of TCR beta was linked (in a later analysis) to a missense DCLRE1C variant. Across donors, most TCRs were seen rarely, yet some public ones were widespread.

PCR primers comprised 60 Vbeta and 13 Jbeta primers. The protocol was immunoSEQ multiplex PCR, while the TCRdb copy is restricted to in-frame clones and leaves out a portion. The data contain 140,000 to 150,000 clones, about four fifths of them singletons. Remarks on this clone: Its antigen is unknown.

Germline CDR1 and CDR2: SNHLY and FYNNEI. The CDR3 covers 14 residues. V trimming: 1 base; J trimming: 1 base; junction bases outside the gene matches: 1. Sequencing used PBMCs. The chain employs TRBV2 and TRBJ2-7; TRBD2 matches at 7 bases. The TCR comes from a man between 35 and 55 years old in good health and CMV-seronegative. CDR3 residues: CASSEGSGSYEQYF. The CDR3 nucleotides are TGTGCCAGCAGTGAAGGTAGCGGGTCCTACGAGCAGTACTTC. The full variable domain, with the rest looked up from reference TRBV2 and TRBJ2-7, is EPEVTQTPSHQVTQMGQEVILRCVPISNHLYFYWYRQILGQKVEFLVSFYNNEISEKSEIFDDQFSVERPDGSNFTLKIRSTKLEDSAMYFCASSEGSGSYEQYFGPGTRLTVT.